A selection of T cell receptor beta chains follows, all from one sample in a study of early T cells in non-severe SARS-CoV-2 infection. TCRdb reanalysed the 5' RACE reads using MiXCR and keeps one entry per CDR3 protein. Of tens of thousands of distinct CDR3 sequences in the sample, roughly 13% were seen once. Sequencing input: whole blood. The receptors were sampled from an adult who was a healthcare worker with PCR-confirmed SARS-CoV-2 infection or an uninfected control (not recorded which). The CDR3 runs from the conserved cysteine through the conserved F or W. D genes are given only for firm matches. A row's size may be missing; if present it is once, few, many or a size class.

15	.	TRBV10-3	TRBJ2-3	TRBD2	TGTGCCATCAGTACGGGACTAGCGTTCACAGATACGCAGTATTTT	CAISTGLAFTDTQYF
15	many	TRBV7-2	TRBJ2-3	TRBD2	TGTGCCAGCAGCCGGACTAGCGGGGCCGCAGATACGCAGTATTTT	CASSRTSGAADTQYF
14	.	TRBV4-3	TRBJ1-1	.	TGCGCCAGCAGCCAAGGTTCCAAGAGCACTGAAGCTTTCTTT	CASSQGSKSTEAFF
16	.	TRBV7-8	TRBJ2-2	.	TGTGCCAGCAGCCGCCGGATGGATAAGAACACCGGGGAGCTGTTTTTT	CASSRRMDKNTGELFF
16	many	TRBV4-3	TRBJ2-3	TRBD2	TGCGCCAGCAGCCAAGCTAGCGGGGGCCACACAGATACGCAGTATTTT	CASSQASGGHTDTQYF
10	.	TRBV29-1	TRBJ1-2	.	TGCAGCGCCTGGACGGCTGGCTACACCTTC	CSAWTAGYTF
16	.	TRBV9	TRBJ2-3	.	TGTGCCAGCAGCCCGATGAGTGGGGCCGCAGCCGATACGCAGTATTTT	CASSPMSGAAADTQYF
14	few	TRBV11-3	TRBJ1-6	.	TGTGCCAGCAGCTTAGCAGGCAGGAATTCACCCCTCCACTTT	CASSLAGRNSPLHF
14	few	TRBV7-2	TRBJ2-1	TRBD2	TGTGCCAGCAGCGGAACGGGGGGGCGGAATGAGCAGTTCTTC	CASSGTGGRNEQFF
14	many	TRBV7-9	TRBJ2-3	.	TGTGCCAGCAGCTTAGCGGGGAGCACAGATACGCAGTATTTT	CASSLAGSTDTQYF
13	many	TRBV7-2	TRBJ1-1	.	TGTGCCAGCAGCTTAGCACAGGACGTTGAAGCTTTCTTT	CASSLAQDVEAFF
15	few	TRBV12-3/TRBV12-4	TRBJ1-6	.	TGTGCCAGCAGTCCCTCCAAGAGGGGTAATTCACCCCTCCACTTT	CASSPSKRGNSPLHF
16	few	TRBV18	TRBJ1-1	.	TGTGCCAGCTCACCACCGGTGAGGGGATGGGACACTGAAGCTTTCTTT	CASSPPVRGWDTEAFF
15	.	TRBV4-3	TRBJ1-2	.	TGCGCCAGCAGCCAAGGGGCAGGCCTGGACTATGGCTACACCTTC	CASSQGAGLDYGYTF
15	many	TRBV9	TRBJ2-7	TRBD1	TGTGCCAGCAGCGTAGGGGGACAGAACTCCTACGAGCAGTACTTC	CASSVGGQNSYEQYF
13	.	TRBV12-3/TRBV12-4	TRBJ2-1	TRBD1	TGTGCCAGCAGGGGGGACAGTTACAATGAGCAGTTCTTC	CASRGDSYNEQFF
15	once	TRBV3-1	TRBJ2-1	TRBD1	TGTGCCAGCAGCCCATCAACTACAGGGGTCAATGAGCAGTTCTTC	CASSPSTTGVNEQFF
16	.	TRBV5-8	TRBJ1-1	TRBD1	TGTGCCAGCAGCTTTATAAGGGGGCGAATGGACACTGAAGCTTTCTTT	CASSFIRGRMDTEAFF
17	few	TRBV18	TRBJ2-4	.	TGTGCCAGCTCACCGCGGCAGGGGATGGGGGCCAAAAACATTCAGTACTTC	CASSPRQGMGAKNIQYF
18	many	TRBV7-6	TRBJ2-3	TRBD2	TGTGCCAGCAGCTCCGGGACTAGCGGGGCCACTAGCACAGATACGCAGTATTTT	CASSSGTSGATSTDTQYF